Presented here are 14 T cell receptor beta chains from one specimen sequenced in a study of T-cell reconstitution after alpha-beta-depleted transplantation in children. Unique molecular identifiers were used to barcode this TCRbeta library. TCRdb reprocessed the PCR reads with MiXCR, giving one entry per CDR3 protein. The table lists some 450,000 distinct CDR3 sequences, roughly 44% of them singletons, with 27% in the top ten. The material sequenced was PBMCs, taken before TCRalphabeta/CD19-depleted stem cell transplant. The receptors were gathered from a girl aged 2 to 9 with aplastic anemia, due to receive a stem cell transplant.

V usage is TRBV24-1 and J usage is TRBJ2-1, with a tentative D call TRBD2 (5 bases). V lost 0 bases and J 9 bases, leaving 8 bases between the germline ends. This CDR3 region has 13 residues. Germline V gene sequence: CDR1 KGHDR, CDR2 SFDVKD. The chain's CDR3 is CATSDLLGSEQFF. DNA of the CDR3: TGTGCCACCAGTGATTTGCTGGGGAGTGAGCAGTTCTTC.

In this sample, this clonotype turned up a few times. The CDR3 bases are TGTGCCAGCAGCTTCTGGACGAACACTGAAGCTTTCTTT. It translates to CASSFWTNTEAFF. The chain has TRBV5-4 and TRBJ1-1; no clear D gene. With 2 bases removed from V and 1 base from J, the gap between germline ends came to 6 bases. The CDR3 is made up of 13 amino acids. Germline CDR1 is SGHNT and CDR2 is YYREEE (reference sequence).

This clonotype has a single count. CDR3 sequence reads: CASRPTGFAWELFF. In DNA form, the CDR3 reads TGTGCCAGCAGGCCAACAGGGTTCGCGTGGGAGCTGTTTTTT. The chain has TRBV11-2 and TRBJ2-2; tentatively, D is TRBD1 (6 bases). The CDR3 spans 14 residues. Germline assignment: CDR1 SGHAT and CDR2 FQNNGV. The V gene lost 6 bases and the J gene lost 9 bases, with 17 bases spanning the gap. The variable domain in full, completed from reference TRBV11-2 and TRBJ2-2, reads EAGVAQSPRYKIIEKRQSVAFWCNPISGHATLYWYQQILGQGPKLLIQFQNNGVVDDSQLPKDRFSAERLKGVDSTLKIQPAKLEDSAVYLCASRPTGFAWELFFGEGSRLTVL.

The V and J genes are TRBV20-1 and TRBJ2-3; D possibly uses TRBD1 or TRBD2 (6 bases each). Germline V gene data show CDR1 as DFQATT and CDR2 as SNEGSKA (reference sequence). V was trimmed by 2 bases and J by 1 base, leaving 7 bases between them. The CDR3 length is 13 residues. The DNA of the CDR3 is TGCAGTGCTAGAAGGGGGGGCACAGATACGCAGTATTTT. It specifies CSARRGGTDTQYF.

This clonotype was detected only a few times. This chain joins TRBV20-1 and TRBJ1-1; TRBD1 is a possible D gene (5 bases). Trimming cost V 3 bases and J 1 base, with 12 bases left between them. CDR1 is DFQATT and CDR2 is SNEGSKA in the germline V gene (reference sequence). The CDR3 loop spans 14 amino acids. The CDR3 reads CSARVGRENTEAFF. The CDR3 DNA sequence: TGCAGTGCTAGGGTGGGCAGGGAGAACACTGAAGCTTTCTTT.

This clonotype occurred many times. The gene calls are TRBV20-1 and TRBJ2-7; 9 bases agree with TRBD2. CDR3 size: 14 residues. Trimming took 1 base from V and 2 from J; bases not matched to a gene: 3. In germline, CDR1 is DFQATT, CDR2 SNEGSKA (reference sequence). CDR3 protein: CSARGRTSAYEQYF. DNA for the CDR3: TGCAGTGCTAGAGGGAGGACTAGCGCCTACGAGCAGTACTTC.

The chain employs TRBV12-3 or TRBV12-4 and TRBJ2-1, with a weak D call TRBD2 (6 bases). Trimming cost V 5 bases and J 7 bases, with 18 bases left between them. This CDR3 has 15 amino acids. DNA for the CDR3: TGTGCCAGCAGTGAAAGACTAGGGGAACGGAATGAGCAGTTCTTC. Its translation: CASSERLGERNEQFF.

This clonotype was recorded at least ten times. The genes are TRBV7-8 and TRBJ1-5, with 9 bases lining up with TRBD1. Germline V gene sequence: CDR1 SGHVS, CDR2 FQNEAQ. The CDR3 is 16 residues long. The trim removed 3 bases at V and 2 bases at J, leaving 5 bases unmatched. DNA of the CDR3: TGTGCCAGCAGCTTTTCAAGGACAGGGGGCAATCAGCCCCAGCATTTT. Protein sequence: CASSFSRTGGNQPQHF.

This clonotype was detected many times. This chain uses TRBV11-2 with TRBJ1-6; TRBD1 might be the D (5 bases). V was cut by 8 bases and J by 7 bases, with 15 bases left in between. The germline gives CDR1 SGHAT, CDR2 FQNNGV. The CDR3 sequence is 14 residues long. The CDR3 loop is CASCNTRGNSPLHF. As DNA, the CDR3 is TGTGCCAGCTGCAATACTAGGGGAAATTCACCCCTCCACTTT.

The chain combines TRBV18 with TRBJ1-4; unclear D gene. The V end was cut by 5 bases, the J end by 8 bases, with 18 bases between. The CDR3 extends over 15 amino acids. Germline V gene lookup returns CDR1 KGHSH and CDR2 LQKENI. The CDR3 reads CASSSYVRQQEKLFF. DNA for the CDR3: TGTGCCAGCTCATCTTACGTACGGCAACAAGAAAAACTGTTTTTT.

This chain joins TRBV20-1 and TRBJ2-3; 9 bases are a match to TRBD2. The V gene end was trimmed by 2 bases and the J gene end by 0 bases; junction bases not matched to a gene: 3. The CDR3 spans 15 residues. In germline, CDR1 is DFQATT, CDR2 SNEGSKA (reference sequence). CDR3: CSARHTSGSTDTQYF. The DNA of the CDR3 is TGCAGTGCTAGACACACTAGCGGGAGCACAGATACGCAGTATTTT.

The V gene is TRBV7-2, the J gene TRBJ2-1, with TRBD2 matching over 8 bases. Per germline, CDR1 SGHTA and CDR2 FQGNSA. The trim removed 4 bases at V and 5 bases at J, leaving 7 bases unmatched. CDR3 length equals 15 residues. CDR3 nucleotide sequence: TGTGCCAGCAGCTGGAGCGGGAGTGTCAACAATGAGCAGTTCTTC. This gives the protein CASSWSGSVNNEQFF. The full variable domain, with the rest looked up from reference TRBV7-2 and TRBJ2-1, is GAGVSQSPSNKVTEKGKDVELRCDPISGHTALYWYRQSLGQGLEFLIYFQGNSAPDKSGLPSDRFSAERTGGSVSTLTIQRTQQEDSAVYLCASSWSGSVNNEQFFGPGTRLTVL.

J is TRBJ2-1 and V is TRBV5-1; D is possibly TRBD2 (7 bases). The CDR3 has 16 residues. Trimming took off 4 bases at V and 2 bases at J, with 16 bases between the two ends. CDR1 and CDR2 (germline): SGHRS, YFSETQ. The CDR3 sequence: CASSPLGGAPYNEQFF. The CDR3 nucleotides are TGCGCCAGCAGCCCCCTGGGGGGGGCCCCCTACAATGAGCAGTTCTTC.

The CDR3 nucleotides are TGTGCCAGCAGCCCTAACACAGGGGCCAATGAGCAGTTCTTC. Protein: CASSPNTGANEQFF. The chain couples TRBV6-1 to TRBJ2-1; 7 bases agree with TRBD1. The CDR3 has 14 amino acids. The V gene end was trimmed by 6 bases and the J gene end by 6 bases; junction bases not matched to a gene: 8. In germline, CDR1 is MNHNS, CDR2 SASEGT.